Included here is one T cell receptor (beta chain) sequence, with context. The antigen remains undetermined. The sample is drawn from a study of T cell repertoires in cytomegalovirus infection. Study background: Recently identified HLA-C-restricted CMV epitopes were among the peptides used. Based on public TCR beta signatures, there were indications of CMV infection and of a matching HLA type.

V dropped 10 bases and J dropped 4 bases, with 23 bases sitting between them. CDR3 length: 16 amino acids. Study-wide findings and caveats: Carriers of CMV and the relevant HLA type were discriminated by public TCR beta frequency. The study found HLA-C-restricted CMV-specific TCR beta clonotypes dominating the ex vivo response.

TCRdb called the reads again in MiXCR, with one record for every CDR3 protein. Of around 430,000 distinct CDR3 sequences in the sample, about two fifths were seen once. The receptor was derived from a human donor in good health (CMV status not recorded). Some clones in this sample may be carry-over from other donors' samples. Sequencing used cultured PBMCs, obtained from culture after CMV antigen stimulation. The chain employs TRBV12-3 or TRBV12-4 and TRBJ1-3; D unclear. The CDR3 region has the DNA TGTGCCAACCAGTTTCATAAAAGCTGGAAAGGAAACACCATATATTTT. This gives the protein CANQFHKSWKGNTIYF.